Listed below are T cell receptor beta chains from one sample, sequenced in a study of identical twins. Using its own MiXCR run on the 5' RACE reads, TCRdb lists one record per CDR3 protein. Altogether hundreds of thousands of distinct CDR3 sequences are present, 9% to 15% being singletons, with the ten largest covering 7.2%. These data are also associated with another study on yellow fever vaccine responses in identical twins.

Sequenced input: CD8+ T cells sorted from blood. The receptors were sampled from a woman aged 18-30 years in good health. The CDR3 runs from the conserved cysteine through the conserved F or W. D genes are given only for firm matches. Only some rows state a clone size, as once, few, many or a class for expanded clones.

cdr3_aa: CASSLWVGQNEAFF
cdr3_nt: TGTGCCAGCAGCTTATGGGTGGGGCAGAATGAAGCTTTCTTT
v_call: TRBV13
clone_size: few
j_call: TRBJ1-1
d_call: .

cdr3_aa: CASSYLVGPRFWGELFF
cdr3_nt: TGTGCCAGCAGTTACTTGGTGGGACCTAGATTTTGGGGGGAGCTGTTTTTT
v_call: TRBV6-5
clone_size: few
j_call: TRBJ2-2
d_call: .

cdr3_aa: CASSTRGQAANYGYTF
cdr3_nt: TGTGCCAGCAGCACGAGAGGACAGGCTGCTAACTATGGCTACACCTTC
v_call: TRBV21-1
clone_size: few
j_call: TRBJ1-2
d_call: .

cdr3_aa: CASRFSAGLYTDTQYF
cdr3_nt: TGTGCCAGCAGGTTTTCAGCGGGGCTTTACACAGATACGCAGTATTTT
v_call: TRBV7-8
clone_size: .
j_call: TRBJ2-3
d_call: TRBD2

cdr3_aa: CASSFGLAGSETQYF
cdr3_nt: TGTGCCAGCAGTTTCGGGTTAGCGGGGTCTGAGACCCAGTACTTC
v_call: TRBV27
clone_size: .
j_call: TRBJ2-5
d_call: TRBD2

cdr3_aa: CASSQLWEGTGELFF
cdr3_nt: TGCGCCAGCAGCCAATTGTGGGAGGGGACCGGGGAGCTGTTTTTT
v_call: TRBV4-1
clone_size: few
j_call: TRBJ2-2
d_call: TRBD2

cdr3_aa: CASSQGLAGPLNQETQYF
cdr3_nt: TGTGCCAGCAGCCAAGGGCTAGCGGGGCCCCTAAACCAAGAGACCCAGTACTTC
v_call: TRBV3-1
clone_size: .
j_call: TRBJ2-5
d_call: TRBD2

cdr3_aa: CASSDIRARLLYQETQYF
cdr3_nt: TGTGCCAGCAGCGACATCCGTGCGAGGCTTTTGTACCAAGAGACCCAGTACTTC
v_call: TRBV7-8
clone_size: few
j_call: TRBJ2-5
d_call: .

cdr3_aa: CASSLAWGSNNEQFF
cdr3_nt: TGTGCCAGCAGCTTGGCCTGGGGATCGAACAATGAGCAGTTCTTC
v_call: TRBV5-6
clone_size: .
j_call: TRBJ2-1
d_call: .

cdr3_aa: CASSSVDSIYGYTF
cdr3_nt: TGTGCCAGCAGTTCGGTCGACAGTATCTATGGCTACACCTTC
v_call: TRBV28
clone_size: few
j_call: TRBJ1-2
d_call: .

cdr3_aa: CASSYIGQGRANEKLFF
cdr3_nt: TGTGCCAGCAGTTACATAGGACAGGGACGGGCTAATGAAAAACTGTTTTTT
v_call: TRBV6-5
clone_size: few
j_call: TRBJ1-4
d_call: TRBD1

cdr3_aa: CASSYGQGINTEAFF
cdr3_nt: TGTGCCAGCAGTTACGGACAGGGGATCAACACTGAAGCTTTCTTT
v_call: TRBV12-3/TRBV12-4
clone_size: many
j_call: TRBJ1-1
d_call: TRBD1

cdr3_aa: CASSLAPHEQFF
cdr3_nt: TGTGCCAGCAGTTTAGCTCCTCATGAGCAGTTCTTC
v_call: TRBV12-3/TRBV12-4
clone_size: few
j_call: TRBJ2-1
d_call: .

cdr3_aa: CASPQERQGPNTGELFF
cdr3_nt: TGTGCCAGCCCTCAAGAGCGGCAGGGGCCCAACACCGGGGAGCTGTTTTTT
v_call: TRBV3-1
clone_size: few
j_call: TRBJ2-2
d_call: .

cdr3_aa: CASSPRTTVYNEQFF
cdr3_nt: TGTGCCAGCAGCCCGAGGACGACAGTATACAATGAGCAGTTCTTC
v_call: TRBV7-9
clone_size: few
j_call: TRBJ2-1
d_call: .

cdr3_aa: CASSSQLENTGELFF
cdr3_nt: TGCGCCAGCAGCTCCCAGTTGGAGAACACCGGGGAGCTGTTTTTT
v_call: TRBV5-1
clone_size: few
j_call: TRBJ2-2
d_call: .

cdr3_aa: CASSEVDPWADTQYF
cdr3_nt: TGTGCCAGCAGTGAAGTAGACCCCTGGGCAGATACGCAGTATTTT
v_call: TRBV6-1
clone_size: few
j_call: TRBJ2-3
d_call: .

cdr3_aa: CASSPGTREQYF
cdr3_nt: TGCGCCAGCAGCCCCGGGACAAGGGAGCAGTACTTC
v_call: TRBV4-1
clone_size: .
j_call: TRBJ2-7
d_call: .

cdr3_aa: CSARVKGTYEQYF
cdr3_nt: TGCAGTGCTAGAGTGAAGGGTACCTACGAGCAGTACTTC
v_call: TRBV20-1
clone_size: few
j_call: TRBJ2-7
d_call: .

cdr3_aa: CASSESVARQETQYF
cdr3_nt: TGCGCCAGCAGTGAGTCAGTGGCACGCCAAGAGACCCAGTACTTC
v_call: TRBV10-2
clone_size: .
j_call: TRBJ2-5
d_call: .

cdr3_aa: CASQPGQRTDTQYF
cdr3_nt: TGTGCCAGCCAGCCCGGACAGCGCACAGATACGCAGTATTTT
v_call: TRBV6-1
clone_size: .
j_call: TRBJ2-3
d_call: .

cdr3_aa: CASNYLSSYNEQFF
cdr3_nt: TGTGCCAGCAACTACTTAAGCTCCTACAATGAGCAGTTCTTC
v_call: TRBV28
clone_size: few
j_call: TRBJ2-1
d_call: .

cdr3_aa: CSARGREESYPPFF
cdr3_nt: TGCAGTGCTAGAGGCCGGGAAGAGTCCTATCCCCCGTTCTTC
v_call: TRBV20-1
clone_size: few
j_call: TRBJ2-1
d_call: .

cdr3_aa: CASSFGDFSEAFF
cdr3_nt: TGCGCCAGCAGCTTCGGGGACTTCTCTGAAGCTTTCTTT
v_call: TRBV5-1
clone_size: few
j_call: TRBJ1-1
d_call: .

cdr3_aa: CASSLPIAGGLYSYEQYF
cdr3_nt: TGTGCCAGCAGCTTACCAATAGCGGGAGGGCTCTACTCCTACGAGCAGTACTTC
v_call: TRBV11-2
clone_size: .
j_call: TRBJ2-7
d_call: TRBD2

cdr3_aa: CASSQDGADREYEQYF
cdr3_nt: TGTGCCAGCAGCCAAGATGGTGCGGACAGGGAGTACGAGCAGTACTTC
v_call: TRBV4-2
clone_size: many
j_call: TRBJ2-7
d_call: TRBD1

cdr3_aa: CASSILGVGSQPQHF
cdr3_nt: TGTGCCAGCAGTATTCTCGGGGTTGGCAGCCAGCCCCAGCATTTT
v_call: TRBV25-1
clone_size: few
j_call: TRBJ1-5
d_call: .

cdr3_aa: CASSQGKSEAFF
cdr3_nt: TGCGCCAGCAGCCAAGGGAAAAGTGAAGCTTTCTTT
v_call: TRBV4-1
clone_size: few
j_call: TRBJ1-1
d_call: .

cdr3_aa: CASRRSHDPYNEQFF
cdr3_nt: TGTGCCAGCAGACGATCCCACGACCCTTACAATGAGCAGTTCTTC
v_call: TRBV27
clone_size: few
j_call: TRBJ2-1
d_call: .

cdr3_aa: CASSFGGNNNEQFF
cdr3_nt: TGTGCCAGCAGCTTCGGTGGGAATAACAATGAGCAGTTCTTC
v_call: TRBV7-9
clone_size: few
j_call: TRBJ2-1
d_call: .

cdr3_aa: CASSLGSGLAKNIQYF
cdr3_nt: TGTGCCAGCAGCTTAGGGTCAGGGCTAGCCAAAAACATTCAGTACTTC
v_call: TRBV7-6
clone_size: few
j_call: TRBJ2-4
d_call: .

cdr3_aa: CASSLPVGGNTEAFF
cdr3_nt: TGTGCCAGCAGCTTACCCGTAGGGGGGAACACTGAAGCTTTCTTT
v_call: TRBV7-6
clone_size: .
j_call: TRBJ1-1
d_call: .

cdr3_aa: CASSQEDREFYGYTF
cdr3_nt: TGTGCCAGCAGCCAAGAAGACAGGGAATTCTATGGCTACACCTTC
v_call: TRBV3-1
clone_size: few
j_call: TRBJ1-2
d_call: TRBD1

cdr3_aa: CASRKGQIYNEQFF
cdr3_nt: TGTGCCAGCAGAAAAGGACAGATCTACAATGAGCAGTTCTTC
v_call: TRBV6-2/TRBV6-3
clone_size: .
j_call: TRBJ2-1
d_call: .

cdr3_aa: CASSPVAGGSYEQYF
cdr3_nt: TGTGCCAGCAGTCCGGTAGCGGGAGGGTCCTACGAGCAGTACTTC
v_call: TRBV28
clone_size: few
j_call: TRBJ2-7
d_call: TRBD2

cdr3_aa: CASSQGLINLRETQYF
cdr3_nt: TGCGCCAGCAGCCAAGGTCTTATAAATCTCCGAGAGACCCAGTACTTC
v_call: TRBV4-1
clone_size: few
j_call: TRBJ2-5
d_call: .

cdr3_aa: CASSEAQQRFTGELFF
cdr3_nt: TGTGCCAGCAGTGAGGCCCAACAGCGTTTCACCGGGGAGCTGTTTTTT
v_call: TRBV25-1
clone_size: .
j_call: TRBJ2-2
d_call: .

cdr3_aa: CASSFRGGLYNEQFF
cdr3_nt: TGTGCCAGCAGCTTTCGGGGGGGCCTCTACAATGAGCAGTTCTTC
v_call: TRBV11-2
clone_size: many
j_call: TRBJ2-1
d_call: TRBD2

cdr3_aa: CASSLVDRFPDTQYF
cdr3_nt: TGTGCCAGCAGCTTAGTAGACAGGTTCCCAGATACGCAGTATTTT
v_call: TRBV7-8
clone_size: few
j_call: TRBJ2-3
d_call: .

cdr3_aa: CASSVTGGKNTEAFF
cdr3_nt: TGTGCCAGCAGCGTTACAGGGGGCAAGAACACTGAAGCTTTCTTT
v_call: TRBV3-1
clone_size: few
j_call: TRBJ1-1
d_call: TRBD1

cdr3_aa: CSVGGLAADTQYF
cdr3_nt: TGCAGCGTCGGGGGGCTAGCGGCAGATACGCAGTATTTT
v_call: TRBV29-1
clone_size: many
j_call: TRBJ2-3
d_call: .

cdr3_aa: CASTVYLDNEQFF
cdr3_nt: TGTGCCAGCACAGTTTATTTAGACAATGAGCAGTTCTTC
v_call: TRBV28
clone_size: few
j_call: TRBJ2-1
d_call: .